The 16 T cell receptor beta chains listed next were all sequenced from one sample in a study of shared clonotypes between healthy human individuals. Generated by immunoSEQ multiplex PCR, the TCRdb table keeps only in-frame clones and is missing some. The sample yields approximately 2,300,000 clones, approximately 90% seen once. The sample comprised naive CD4+ T cells from PBMCs. Subset of the sample: CD45RA+ positively selected. All receptors derive from a man in his late teens or twenties in good health. Some clones in this sample may be carry-over from other donors' samples.

This chain uses TRBV7-2 with TRBJ2-5, with 14 nucleotides matching TRBD2. V trimming: 5 bases; J trimming: 6 bases; junction bases outside the gene matches: 8. The CDR3 has 16 amino acids. CDR1 is SGHTA, CDR2 FQGNSA, per germline. The CDR3 sequence is CASSVGTSGSGKTQYF. In DNA, the CDR3 is TGTGCCAGCAGCGTCGGGACTAGCGGGAGTGGGAAGACCCAGTACTTC.

The chain is built from TRBV6-5 and TRBJ2-1; TRBD1 matches at 7 bases. The germline CDR1 and CDR2 sequences are MNHEY and SVGAGI. V dropped 4 bases and J dropped 7; count of bases not matched to a gene: 7. This CDR3 has 14 amino acids. For the CDR3, the DNA is TGTGCCAGCAGTTCTTGGACAGGTTGGAATGAGCAGTTCTTC. This translates into CASSSWTGWNEQFF.

V is TRBV28 and J is TRBJ1-1, with D uncertain. Trimming took off 3 bases at V and 8 bases at J, with 16 bases between the two ends. Germline-derived CDR1 and CDR2 are MDHEN and SYDVKM. The CDR3 is 14 amino acids. CDR3 loop: CASSFGQRYGEAFF. The CDR3 DNA is TGTGCCAGCAGTTTCGGGCAGCGTTATGGAGAAGCTTTCTTT.

With respect to this clone: Within the sample, other DNA sequences also encode this same CDR3. The genes are TRBV5-1 and TRBJ2-3; D unclear. Trimming took off 4 bases at V and 0 bases at J, with 9 bases between the two ends. CDR1 SGHRS and CDR2 YFSETQ come from the germline V gene. The CDR3 runs 14 residues. The CDR3 region is CASSRSASTDTQYF. DNA for the CDR3: TGCGCCAGCAGCCGGAGCGCTAGCACAGATACGCAGTATTTT.

This chain joins TRBV28 and TRBJ1-5; no clear D. This CDR3 is built from 13 residues. Germline CDR1 reads MDHEN; CDR2 reads SYDVKM. The V gene lost 10 bases and the J gene lost 6 bases, with 16 bases spanning the gap. CDR3 in DNA: TGTGCCACCCCAGGCGGGAGAGGTCAGCCCCAGCATTTT. This gives the protein CATPGGRGQPQHF.

The rearrangement links TRBV5-6 to TRBJ1-4, with TRBD1 as a possible D gene (5 bases). The germline V gene has CDR1 SGHDT and CDR2 YYEEEE. V lost 1 base and J 0 bases, leaving 7 bases between the germline ends. The CDR3 contains 15 residues. The CDR3 DNA reads TGTGCCAGCAGCTTGTGGGGGACAACTAATGAAAAACTGTTTTTT. Protein product: CASSLWGTTNEKLFF.

The V and J genes are TRBV5-6 and TRBJ2-7; TRBD1 might be the D (6 bases). The V end lost 3 bases, the J end lost 7 bases, and 14 bases lay between the germline ends. CDR1 and CDR2 (germline): SGHDT, YYEEEE. This CDR3 contains 13 residues. The CDR3 region is CASSWTAVMEQYF. The CDR3 DNA reads TGTGCCAGCAGCTGGACAGCGGTAATGGAGCAGTACTTC.

The J gene is TRBJ2-6, the V gene TRBV4-3; D gene uncertain. V was shortened by 6 bases and J by 0 bases, with 6 bases between the two germline ends. This CDR3 is 14 amino acids long. CDR1 and CDR2 from the germline V gene are LGHNA and YSLEER. The CDR3 region is CASSFSSGANVLTF. CDR3 DNA sequence: TGCGCCAGCAGTTTCAGCTCTGGGGCCAACGTCCTGACTTTC.

This sequence joins TRBV19 and TRBJ2-7; D may be TRBD1 (6 bases). V dropped 0 bases and J dropped 2 bases, with 14 bases sitting between them. The CDR3 loop spans 16 amino acids. Germline-derived CDR1 and CDR2 are LNHDA and SQIVND (reference sequence). The CDR3 loop is CASSIDPTGFTYEQYF. The CDR3 nucleotides read TGTGCCAGTAGTATAGATCCGACAGGATTTACCTACGAGCAGTACTTC.

A note on this clone: Other nucleotide sequences from this sample produce the same CDR3. This chain connects TRBV5-1 to TRBJ2-7; D gene uncertain. This CDR3 region has 13 residues. Germline CDR1 SGHRS, CDR2 YFSETQ. Trimming shortened V by 2 bases and J by 1 base, and 7 bases separated the two germline ends. DNA of the CDR3: TGCGCCAGCAGCTTCGAAGGGTCCTACGAGCAGTACTTC. Translating gives CASSFEGSYEQYF.

The chain uses TRBV6-5 and TRBJ2-7, with 9 positions matching TRBD1. Germline V gene lookup returns CDR1 MNHEY and CDR2 SVGAGI. The CDR3 covers 14 residues. With 5 bases clipped from V and 7 bases from J, the junction kept 9 bases outside the gene matches. The CDR3 bases are TGTGCCAGCAGTCACGGACAGGGGATCAGAGAGCAGTACTTC. It codes for CASSHGQGIREQYF.

CDR3 sequence reads: CASSLEGSGTNEKLFF. In nucleotides, the CDR3 is TGCGCCAGCAGCTTGGAGGGTTCAGGCACTAATGAAAAACTGTTTTTT. The J gene is TRBJ1-4, the V gene TRBV5-1; D unresolved. The CDR3 covers 16 residues. Germline CDR1 is SGHRS and CDR2 is YFSETQ. Trimming cost V 0 bases and J 2 bases, with 11 bases left between them.

This clone was recorded only once. The gene calls are TRBV29-1 and TRBJ2-3; tentative D call: TRBD2 (5 bases). V lost 5 bases, J lost 1 base, and 13 bases lay in between. Germline loops: CDR1 SQVTM, CDR2 ANQGSEA. The CDR3 contains 14 residues. The CDR3 nucleotides read TGCAGCGTTCGAAAGGAGCGGCGCACAGATACGCAGTATTTT. This sequence encodes CSVRKERRTDTQYF.

This chain links TRBV6-6 with TRBJ2-1; D may be TRBD1 or TRBD2 (6 bases each). CDR3 length: 15 amino acids. CDR1 is MNHNY and CDR2 is SVGAGI in the germline V gene (reference sequence). V lost 2 bases and J lost 3, with 11 bases in between. The DNA of the CDR3 is TGTGCCAGCAGTTACGGAGGGGGGAACTACAATGAGCAGTTCTTC. Protein sequence: CASSYGGGNYNEQFF.

The genes are TRBV9 and TRBJ2-3, with a possible D match to TRBD2 (5 bases). Looked up from germline, CDR1 is SGDLS and CDR2 is YYNGEE. The CDR3 is 15 residues long. Trimming stripped 5 bases from V and 0 bases from J, with 13 bases between. CDR3 amino acids: CASSQSGLSTDTQYF. The CDR3 bases are TGTGCCAGCAGTCAGAGCGGCCTAAGCACAGATACGCAGTATTTT.

The chain has TRBV4-3 and TRBJ1-2; perhaps TRBD1 as D (5 bases). Germline CDR1 and CDR2: LGHNA and YSLEER. CDR3 length equals 14 residues. Trimming took 0 bases from V and 4 from J, leaving 9 bases between them. CDR3 coding DNA: TGCGCCAGCAGCCAAGAGCTGGGGCCCTATGGCTACACCTTC. This codes for CASSQELGPYGYTF.